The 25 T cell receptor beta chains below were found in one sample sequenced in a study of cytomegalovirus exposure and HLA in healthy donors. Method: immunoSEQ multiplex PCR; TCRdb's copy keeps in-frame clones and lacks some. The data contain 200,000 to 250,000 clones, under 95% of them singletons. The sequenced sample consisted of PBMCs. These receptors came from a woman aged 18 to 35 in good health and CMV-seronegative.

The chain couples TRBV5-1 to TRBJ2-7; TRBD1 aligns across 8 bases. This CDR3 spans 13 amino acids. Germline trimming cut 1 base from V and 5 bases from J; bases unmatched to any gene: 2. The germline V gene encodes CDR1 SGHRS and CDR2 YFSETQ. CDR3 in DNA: TGCGCCAGCAGCTTGCCAGGGGGCAACGAGCAGTACTTC. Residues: CASSLPGGNEQYF.

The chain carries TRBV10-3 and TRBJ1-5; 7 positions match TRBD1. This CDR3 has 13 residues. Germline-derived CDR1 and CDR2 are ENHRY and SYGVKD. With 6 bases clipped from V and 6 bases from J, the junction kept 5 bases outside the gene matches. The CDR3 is CAIRDRVSQPQHF. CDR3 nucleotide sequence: TGTGCCATCAGAGACAGGGTCAGTCAGCCCCAGCATTTT.

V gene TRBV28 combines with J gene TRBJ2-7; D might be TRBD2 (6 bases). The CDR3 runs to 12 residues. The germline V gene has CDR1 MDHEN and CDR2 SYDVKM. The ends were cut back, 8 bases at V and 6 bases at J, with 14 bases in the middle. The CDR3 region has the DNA TGTGCCAGCCGGCCCGGAGGGGTCGAGCAGTACTTC. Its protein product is CASRPGGVEQYF. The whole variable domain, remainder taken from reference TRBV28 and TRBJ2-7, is DVKVTQSSRYLVKRTGEKVFLECVQDMDHENMFWYRQDPGLGLRLIYFSYDVKMKEKGDIPEGYSVSREKKERFSLILESASTNQTSMYLCASRPGGVEQYFGPGTRLTVT.

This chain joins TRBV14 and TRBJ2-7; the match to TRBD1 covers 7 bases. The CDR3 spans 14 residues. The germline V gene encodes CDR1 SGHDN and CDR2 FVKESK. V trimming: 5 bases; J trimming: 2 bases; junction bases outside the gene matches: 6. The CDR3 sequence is CASSGTDRPYEQYF. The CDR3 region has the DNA TGTGCCAGCAGCGGGACAGACCGTCCCTACGAGCAGTACTTC.

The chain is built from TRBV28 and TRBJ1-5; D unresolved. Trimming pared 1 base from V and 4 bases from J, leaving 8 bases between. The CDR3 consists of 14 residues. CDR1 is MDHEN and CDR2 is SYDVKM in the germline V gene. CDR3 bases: TGTGCCAGCAGTTTATCGGCGGGGAATCAGCCCCAGCATTTT. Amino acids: CASSLSAGNQPQHF.

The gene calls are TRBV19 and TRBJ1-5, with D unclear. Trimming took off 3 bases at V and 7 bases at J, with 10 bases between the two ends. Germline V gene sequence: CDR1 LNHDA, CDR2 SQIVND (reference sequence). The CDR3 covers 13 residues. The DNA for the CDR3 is TGTGCCAGTAGTATCCTGGGGAGACAGCCCCAGCATTTT. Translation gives CASSILGRQPQHF.

The CDR3 DNA sequence: TGTGCCAGCAGCTTAGTTTCCGGGGGCACTGAAGCTTTCTTT. It codes for CASSLVSGGTEAFF. The gene calls are TRBV11-3 and TRBJ1-1; maybe TRBD1 (5 bases). CDR1 SGHNT and CDR2 YENEEA come from the germline V gene. The CDR3 length is 14 residues. V dropped 1 base and J dropped 4 bases, with 10 bases sitting between them. The complete variable domain, with remaining parts taken from reference TRBV11-3 and TRBJ1-1, reads EAGVVQSPRYKIIEKKQPVAFWCNPISGHNTLYWYLQNLGQGPELLIRYENEEAVDDSQLPKDRFSAERLKGVDSTLKIQPAELGDSAVYLCASSLVSGGTEAFFGQGTRLTVV.

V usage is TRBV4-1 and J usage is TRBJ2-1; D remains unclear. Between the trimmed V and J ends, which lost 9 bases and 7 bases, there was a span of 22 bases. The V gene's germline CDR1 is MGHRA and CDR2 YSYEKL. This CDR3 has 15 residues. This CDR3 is CASSSKSSRTNEQFF. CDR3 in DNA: TGCGCCAGTAGCTCGAAGTCTAGTCGAACGAATGAGCAGTTCTTC.

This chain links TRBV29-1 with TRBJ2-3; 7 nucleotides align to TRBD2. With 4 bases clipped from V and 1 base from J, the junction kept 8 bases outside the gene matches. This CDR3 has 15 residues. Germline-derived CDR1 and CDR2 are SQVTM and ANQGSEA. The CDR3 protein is CSVVFAGDGTDTQYF. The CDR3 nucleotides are TGCAGCGTTGTCTTTGCGGGAGATGGCACAGATACGCAGTATTTT.

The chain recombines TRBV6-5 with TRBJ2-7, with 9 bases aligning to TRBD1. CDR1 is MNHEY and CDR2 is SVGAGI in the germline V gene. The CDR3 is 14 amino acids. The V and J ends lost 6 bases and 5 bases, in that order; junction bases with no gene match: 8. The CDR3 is CASSPGTGTHEQYF. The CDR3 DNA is TGTGCCAGCAGCCCCGGGACAGGGACCCACGAGCAGTACTTC.

The CDR3 sequence: CASSLVQSNTEAFF. The CDR3 DNA reads TGTGCCAGCAGCTTGGTACAGTCGAACACTGAAGCTTTCTTT. The chain couples TRBV7-8 to TRBJ1-1; D remains unclear. CDR3 length: 14 amino acids. V was trimmed by 3 bases and J by 1 base, leaving 9 bases between them. Germline values: CDR1 SGHVS, CDR2 FQNEAQ.

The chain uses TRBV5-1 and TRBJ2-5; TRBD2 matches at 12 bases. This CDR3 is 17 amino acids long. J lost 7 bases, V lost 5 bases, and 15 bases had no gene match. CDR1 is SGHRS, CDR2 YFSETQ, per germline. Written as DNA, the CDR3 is TGCGCCAGCAGTTCTGTGACTAGCGGGAGATTTGTTCGGACCCAGTACTTC. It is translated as CASSSVTSGRFVRTQYF.

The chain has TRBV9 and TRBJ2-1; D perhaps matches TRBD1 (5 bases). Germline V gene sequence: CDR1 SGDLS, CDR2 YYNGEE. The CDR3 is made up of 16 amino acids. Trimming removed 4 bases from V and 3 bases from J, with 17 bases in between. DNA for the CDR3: TGTGCCAGCAGCACCCGGAGCAGGGCCGGCTACAATGAGCAGTTCTTC. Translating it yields CASSTRSRAGYNEQFF.

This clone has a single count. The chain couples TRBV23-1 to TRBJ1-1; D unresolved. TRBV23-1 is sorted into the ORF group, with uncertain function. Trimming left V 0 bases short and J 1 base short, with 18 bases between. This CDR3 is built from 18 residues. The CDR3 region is CASSQSLDTRPSNTEAFF. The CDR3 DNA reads TGCGCCAGCAGTCAATCTCTTGACACCCGACCGTCGAACACTGAAGCTTTCTTT.

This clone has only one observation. This chain's CDR3 is CASSQAGTGHTGELFF. The CDR3 DNA is TGTGCCAGCAGCCAAGCGGGAACAGGGCACACCGGGGAGCTGTTTTTT. The chain employs TRBV4-2 and TRBJ2-2; perhaps TRBD1 as D (6 bases). The CDR3 extends over 16 amino acids. Looked up from germline, CDR1 is LGHNA and CDR2 is YNFKEQ. Trimming shortened V by 1 base and J by 3 bases, and 12 bases separated the two germline ends.

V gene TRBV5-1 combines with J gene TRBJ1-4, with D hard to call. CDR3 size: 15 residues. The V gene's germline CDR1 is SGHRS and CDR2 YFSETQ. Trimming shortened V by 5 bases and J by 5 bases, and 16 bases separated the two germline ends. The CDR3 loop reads CASSLTSQSNEKLFF. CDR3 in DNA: TGCGCCAGCAGTCTCACTAGCCAGTCGAATGAAAAACTGTTTTTT.

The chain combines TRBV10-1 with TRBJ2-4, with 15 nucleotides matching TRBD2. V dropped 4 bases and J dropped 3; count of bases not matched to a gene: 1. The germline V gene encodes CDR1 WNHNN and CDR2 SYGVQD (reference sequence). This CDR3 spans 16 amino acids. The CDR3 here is CASSAGLAGGKNIQYF. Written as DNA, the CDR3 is TGCGCCAGCAGTGCGGGACTAGCGGGAGGCAAAAACATTCAGTACTTC.

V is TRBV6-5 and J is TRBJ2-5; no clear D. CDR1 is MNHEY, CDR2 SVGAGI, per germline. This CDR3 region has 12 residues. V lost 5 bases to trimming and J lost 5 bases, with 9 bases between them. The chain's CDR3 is CASSPVGETQYF. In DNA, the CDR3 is TGTGCCAGCAGTCCGGTGGGCGAGACCCAGTACTTC.

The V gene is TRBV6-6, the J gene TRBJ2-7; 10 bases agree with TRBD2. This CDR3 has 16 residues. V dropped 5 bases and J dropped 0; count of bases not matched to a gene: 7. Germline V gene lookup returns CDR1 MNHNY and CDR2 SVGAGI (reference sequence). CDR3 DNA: TGTGCCAGCAGTAACACCGCTAGCGGGAGCTCCTACGAGCAGTACTTC. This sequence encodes CASSNTASGSSYEQYF.

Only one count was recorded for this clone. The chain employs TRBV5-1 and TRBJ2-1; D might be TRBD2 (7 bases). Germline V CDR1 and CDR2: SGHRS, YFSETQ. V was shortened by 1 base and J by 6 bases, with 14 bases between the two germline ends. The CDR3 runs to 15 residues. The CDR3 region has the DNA TGCGCCAGCAGCTTGATGAACAGGGAGGGCAATGAGCAGTTCTTC. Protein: CASSLMNREGNEQFF. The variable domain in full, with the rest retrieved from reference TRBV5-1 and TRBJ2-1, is KAGVTQTPRYLIKTRGQQVTLSCSPISGHRSVSWYQQTPGQGLQFLFEYFSETQRNKGNFPGRFSGRQFSNSRSEMNVSTLELGDSALYLCASSLMNREGNEQFFGPGTRLTVL.

CDR3 coding DNA: TGTGCCAGCAGCTTGTCTGGGAGAATAGGAGGCTCACCCCTCCACTTT. It codes for CASSLSGRIGGSPLHF. The rearrangement links TRBV5-6 to TRBJ1-6; unclear D gene. The CDR3 loop spans 16 amino acids. Trimming removed 1 base at V and 10 bases at J, with 18 bases between. CDR1 and CDR2 (germline): SGHDT, YYEEEE.

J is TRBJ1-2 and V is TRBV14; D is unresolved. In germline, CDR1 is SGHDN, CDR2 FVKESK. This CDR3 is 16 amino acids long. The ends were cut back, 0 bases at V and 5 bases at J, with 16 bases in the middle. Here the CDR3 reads CASSQEVAEIYYGYTF. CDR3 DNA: TGTGCCAGCAGCCAAGAAGTCGCGGAAATCTATTATGGCTACACCTTC.

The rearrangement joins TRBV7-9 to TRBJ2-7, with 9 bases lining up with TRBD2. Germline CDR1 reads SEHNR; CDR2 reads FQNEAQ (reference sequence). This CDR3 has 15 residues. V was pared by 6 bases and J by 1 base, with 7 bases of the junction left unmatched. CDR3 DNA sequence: TGTGCCAGCAGTCCACGGACTAGCGAATCCTACGAGCAGTACTTC. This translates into CASSPRTSESYEQYF. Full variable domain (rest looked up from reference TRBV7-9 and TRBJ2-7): DTGVSQNPRHKITKRGQNVTFRCDPISEHNRLYWYRQTLGQGPEFLTYFQNEAQLEKSRLLSDRFSAERPKGSFSTLEIQRTEQGDSAMYLCASSPRTSESYEQYFGPGTRLTVT.

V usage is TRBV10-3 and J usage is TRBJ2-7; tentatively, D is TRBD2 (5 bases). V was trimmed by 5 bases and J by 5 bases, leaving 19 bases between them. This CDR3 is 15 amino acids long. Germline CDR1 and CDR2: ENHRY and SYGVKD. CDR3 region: CAISPLGETKNEQYF. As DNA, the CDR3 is TGTGCCATCAGTCCACTTGGGGAGACCAAGAACGAGCAGTACTTC.

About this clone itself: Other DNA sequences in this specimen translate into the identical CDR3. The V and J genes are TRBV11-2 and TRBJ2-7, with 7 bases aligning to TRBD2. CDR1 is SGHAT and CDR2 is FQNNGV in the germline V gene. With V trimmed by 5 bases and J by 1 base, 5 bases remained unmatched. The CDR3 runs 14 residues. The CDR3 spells CASSPTGGSYEQYF. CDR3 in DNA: TGTGCCAGCAGCCCCACGGGAGGATCCTACGAGCAGTACTTC.